This record concerns one T cell receptor (beta chain) sequence. The antigen is unknown. A much larger clone lies a single base off, so this may be a read error. Germline values: CDR1 LGHDT, CDR2 YNNKEL (reference sequence). CDR3 size: 15 residues. Trimming shortened V by 9 bases and J by 0 bases, and 15 bases separated the two germline ends. The sample comes from a study of regulatory T cells in long-lasting Graves disease. Study information: For a period under 3 months, newly diagnosed Graves' patients had taken antithyroid drugs. Whole-study results and caveats: Persistent disease samples used TRBV28, TRBJ1-2 and TRBJ2-5 preferentially.

The time point here: newly diagnosed GD, antithyroid drugs for less than 3 months. From PBMCs, RNA was extracted and then used to make the TCR library. Patients came from an endocrinology department in Xi'an, China. Researchers made TCR beta libraries by using iRepertoire HTBI primers and running Arm-PCR on CDR3 regions. TCRdb reprocessed the multiplex PCR reads with MiXCR, giving one entry per CDR3 protein. The sample shows approximately 230,000 distinct CDR3 sequences, about 17% of them seen only once. This material consisted of peripheral blood mononuclear cells (PBMCs), taken at new diagnosis, from a patient treated with antithyroid drugs. This TCR came from a female donor with Graves disease. The chain combines TRBV3-1 with TRBJ1-3, with D possibly matching TRBD1 (5 bases). The CDR3 nucleotides read TGTGCCAGGGCCGACGGGGACTCCTCTGGAAACACCATATATTTT. It is translated as CARADGDSSGNTIYF.